This is a list of T cell receptor beta chains from one sample in a study of blood T cell repertoires in COVID-19. Libraries were prepared by immunoSEQ multiplex PCR; TCRdb keeps only in-frame clonotypes and omits some of them. The sample holds about 80,000 clones; 78% are singletons and the top ten take roughly 15%. Sequenced input: peripheral blood. The source of these receptors is a human donor in a cohort sampled during active COVID-19. CDR3s include the opening cysteine and the closing phenylalanine or tryptophan. Each record gives: J gene, clone size, D gene, V gene, CDR3 DNA, CDR3 protein. D genes are given only for firm matches. Clone sizes are given selectively: once, few, many, or a class where the clone is expanded.

TRBJ1-5	many	NA	TRBV7-8	TGTGCCAGCAGCTTAGGTACAGGAAGCAATCAGCCCCAGCATTTT	CASSLGTGSNQPQHF
TRBJ2-6	NA	TRBD2	TRBV4-1	TGCGCCAGCAGCCCACGAGCGGGAGTAGGGGCCAACGTCCTGACTTTC	CASSPRAGVGANVLTF
TRBJ1-3	NA	NA	TRBV27	TGTGCCAGCAGTTTATACGGGGGCTCTGGAAACACCATATATTTT	CASSLYGGSGNTIYF
TRBJ2-3	once	NA	TRBV18	TGTGCCAGCCACGTTGACAGCACCACAGATACGCAGTATTTT	CASHVDSTTDTQYF
TRBJ2-1	once	TRBD2	TRBV18	TGTGCCAGCTCACCGACTAGCGGGGGGGCCTCCTACAATGAGCAGTTCTTC	CASSPTSGGASYNEQFF
TRBJ2-3	NA	NA	TRBV5-1	TGCGCCAGCAGCTCCCGGGTAGCGGAAACAGATACGCAGTATTTT	CASSSRVAETDTQYF
TRBJ2-2	NA	NA	TRBV11-3	TGTGCCAGCAGCTGGTTTGTAGCAGTAGATAGCGCCGGGGAGCTGTTTTTT	CASSWFVAVDSAGELFF
TRBJ2-1	NA	NA	TRBV4-3	TGCGCCAGCAGCCAAGGTAAAGGGACAAAAAACAATGAGCAGTTCTTC	CASSQGKGTKNNEQFF
TRBJ1-5	NA	NA	TRBV9	TGTGCCAGCAGCGCGAAAGGGGCCGCGAGATGCAATCAGCCCCAGCATTTT	CASSAKGAARCNQPQHF
TRBJ1-4	NA	NA	TRBV11-2	TGTGCCAGCAGCTTAGGTCAAGCCACTAATGAAAAACTGTTTTTT	CASSLGQATNEKLFF
TRBJ1-2	NA	NA	TRBV3-1/TRBV3-2	TGTGCCAGCAGCCCCCTAAAATTTGGAGTTAACTATGGCTACACCTTC	CASSPLKFGVNYGYTF
TRBJ1-1	NA	NA	TRBV7-8	TGTGCCAGCAGCCCAGAGGTGGCAGATGAAGCTTTCTTT	CASSPEVADEAFF
TRBJ2-2	NA	NA	TRBV6-5	TGTGCCAGCAGTTACAGTAGATACACCGGGGAGCTGTTTTTT	CASSYSRYTGELFF
TRBJ1-4	NA	TRBD1	TRBV6-5	TGTGCCAGCAGATTAACAGGGGCTAATGAAAAACTGTTTTTT	CASRLTGANEKLFF
TRBJ2-3	NA	NA	TRBV10-3	TGTGCCATCAGAGCGACGGGTGGCACAGATACGCAGTATTTT	CAIRATGGTDTQYF
TRBJ1-4	NA	TRBD1	TRBV6-1	TGTGCCAGCAGTGCGGTCCGGGACAGGGGATATGCAACTAATGAAAAACTGTTTTTT	CASSAVRDRGYATNEKLFF
TRBJ2-3	NA	NA	TRBV9	TGTGCCAGCAGCGCGAGGGGAGGTGGAACAGATACGCAGTATTTT	CASSARGGGTDTQYF
TRBJ2-1	NA	TRBD2	TRBV12-3/TRBV12-4	TGTGCCAGCAGTTTAGGCGGGAGGGAGTTCTTC	CASSLGGREFF
TRBJ2-1	NA	NA	TRBV5-4	TGTGCCAGCAGCATTGATAGCGGTCTTTACAATGAGCAGTTCTTC	CASSIDSGLYNEQFF
TRBJ2-5	NA	TRBD2	TRBV11-2	TGTGCCAGCAGCTCAACTAGCGGGAGCGTGCGAGAGACCCAGTACTTC	CASSSTSGSVRETQYF
TRBJ2-2	NA	NA	TRBV6-1	TGTGCCAGCAGTGAATCAGGGTGGAACACCGGGGAGCTGTTTTTT	CASSESGWNTGELFF
TRBJ2-1	NA	TRBD1	TRBV19	TGTGCCAGTAGTATCGGGACAGGGAGGGATGAGCAGTTCTTC	CASSIGTGRDEQFF
TRBJ2-7	NA	NA	TRBV5-6	TGTGCCAGCAGCTGGGCCGGGACAATCACCTACGAGCAGTACTTC	CASSWAGTITYEQYF
TRBJ2-1	few	TRBD2	TRBV6-2/TRBV6-3	TGTGCCAGCAGTTACTTTGGCGGGAGAAGCAATGAGCAGTTCTTC	CASSYFGGRSNEQFF
TRBJ1-1	once	NA	TRBV18	TGTGCCAGCTCACCACTCGTGCGGGGGGGTGAAGCTTTCTTT	CASSPLVRGGEAFF
TRBJ2-7	NA	TRBD1	TRBV10-3	TGTGCCATCAGTGGAGGGACAGTCTACGAGCAGTACTTC	CAISGGTVYEQYF
TRBJ2-1	once	NA	TRBV5-1	TGCGCCAGCAGCTTGCCACAGTACAATGAGCAGTTCTTC	CASSLPQYNEQFF
TRBJ1-1	few	NA	TRBV11-2	TGTGCCAGCAGCTTAGGGTCTGGGGGCAACACTGAAGCTTTCTTT	CASSLGSGGNTEAFF
TRBJ1-5	NA	TRBD1	TRBV28	TGTGCCAGCAGCCGATGGACAGGTGGAATGCATCAGCCCCAGCATTTT	CASSRWTGGMHQPQHF
TRBJ2-5	NA	NA	TRBV5-4	TGTGCCAGCAGCCGAGTGTCGGGACTGGGGCAAGAGACCCAGTACTTC	CASSRVSGLGQETQYF
TRBJ1-1	large	TRBD1	TRBV3-1/TRBV3-2	TGTGCCAGCAGCCAAGGGGGGACAGGGGGGAAAGACACTGAAGCTTTCTTT	CASSQGGTGGKDTEAFF
TRBJ1-3	NA	TRBD1	TRBV6-5	TGTGCCAGCAGTTACTTGACAGGGCCTGGAAACACCATATATTTT	CASSYLTGPGNTIYF
TRBJ2-1	NA	TRBD2	TRBV5-4	TGTGCCAGCAGCTGGCTAGCGGGAGTTGGGACCTACAATGAGCAGTTCTTC	CASSWLAGVGTYNEQFF
TRBJ2-6	NA	NA	TRBV4-3	TGCGCCAGCAGCCACGGGGTCTCTGGGGCCAACGTCCTGACTTTC	CASSHGVSGANVLTF
TRBJ2-7	NA	TRBD2	TRBV6-1	TGTGCCAGCAGTGAAGCATCGGGCGGGAGCTCCTACGAGCAGTACTTC	CASSEASGGSSYEQYF
TRBJ2-1	NA	NA	TRBV3-1/TRBV3-2	TGTGCCAGCAGCCAAGACGCGGGGAGAAGCATATCCTCCTACAATGAGCAGTTCTTC	CASSQDAGRSISSYNEQFF
TRBJ1-1	NA	NA	TRBV29-1	TGCAGCGTTGAAGTTCCGGGGTTGGCTGAAGCTTTCTTT	CSVEVPGLAEAFF
TRBJ2-2	NA	TRBD2	TRBV30	TGTGCCTGGAGTGTGCGGCTAGCGGGACGGGAGCTGTTTTTT	CAWSVRLAGRELFF
TRBJ1-6	NA	TRBD1	TRBV6-5	TGTGCCAGCAGTTACTTTAGGGACAGCTTCACTCCCCTCCACTTT	CASSYFRDSFTPLHF
TRBJ2-3	many	NA	TRBV27	TGTGCCAGCAGAAGTACGATACTAGTCGTTCCAGATACGCAGTATTTT	CASRSTILVVPDTQYF
TRBJ2-3	NA	TRBD2	TRBV9	TGTGCCAGCAGCGTATCTGGCGGGGAGGGAACAGATACGCAGTATTTT	CASSVSGGEGTDTQYF
TRBJ1-4	few	TRBD1	TRBV5-5	TGTGCCAGCAGTTCCGGACTCGACAGGGTTAATGAAAAACTGTTTTTT	CASSSGLDRVNEKLFF
TRBJ1-1	NA	TRBD1	TRBV18	TGTGCCAGCTCGGAGACAGGGTTGGGCACTGAAGCTTTCTTT	CASSETGLGTEAFF
TRBJ2-7	few	TRBD1	TRBV11-3	TGTGCCAGCAGCTCCTGGACAGGGGACGAGCAGTACTTC	CASSSWTGDEQYF
TRBJ2-7	NA	NA	TRBV3-1/TRBV3-2	TGTGCCAGCAGCCTCTTCCAGGGGGGAGAGCAGTACTTC	CASSLFQGGEQYF
TRBJ2-3	NA	TRBD2	TRBV7-6	TGTGCCAGCAGCCCGACTAGCGGGAGGCGGGATACGCAGTATTTT	CASSPTSGRRDTQYF